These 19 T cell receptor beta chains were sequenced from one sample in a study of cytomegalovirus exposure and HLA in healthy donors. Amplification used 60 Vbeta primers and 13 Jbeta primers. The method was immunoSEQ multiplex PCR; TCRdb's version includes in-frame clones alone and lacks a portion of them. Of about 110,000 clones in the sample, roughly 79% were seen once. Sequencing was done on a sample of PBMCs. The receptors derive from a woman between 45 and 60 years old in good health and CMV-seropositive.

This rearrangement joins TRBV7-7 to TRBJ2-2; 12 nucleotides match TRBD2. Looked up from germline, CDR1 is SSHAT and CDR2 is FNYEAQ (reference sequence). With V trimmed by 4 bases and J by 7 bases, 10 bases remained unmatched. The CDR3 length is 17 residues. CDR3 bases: TGTGCCAGCAGCTCGACCCCTAGCGGGAGGGCTCACGGGGAGCTGTTTTTT. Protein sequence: CASSSTPSGRAHGELFF.

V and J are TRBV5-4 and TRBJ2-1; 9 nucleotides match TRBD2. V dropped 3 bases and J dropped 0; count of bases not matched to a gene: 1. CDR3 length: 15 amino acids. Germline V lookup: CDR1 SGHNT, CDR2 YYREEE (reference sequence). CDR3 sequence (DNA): TGTGCCAGCAGCTCTAGCGGGACCTCCTACAATGAGCAGTTCTTC. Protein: CASSSSGTSYNEQFF.

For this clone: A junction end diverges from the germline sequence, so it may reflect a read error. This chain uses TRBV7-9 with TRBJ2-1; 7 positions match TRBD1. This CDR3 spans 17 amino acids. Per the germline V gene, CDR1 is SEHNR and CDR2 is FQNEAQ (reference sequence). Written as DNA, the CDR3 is TGTTCCAGCAGCTTAAGAGGGGGCGGCATCCTACGCCATGAGCAGTTCTTC. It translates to CSSSLRGGGILRHEQFF.

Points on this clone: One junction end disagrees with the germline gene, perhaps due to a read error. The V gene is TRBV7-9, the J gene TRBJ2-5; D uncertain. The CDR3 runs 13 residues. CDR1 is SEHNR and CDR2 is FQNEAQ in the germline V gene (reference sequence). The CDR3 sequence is CSSSLIGGETQYF. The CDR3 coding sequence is TGTTCCAGCAGCTTAATCGGTGGAGAGACCCAGTACTTC.

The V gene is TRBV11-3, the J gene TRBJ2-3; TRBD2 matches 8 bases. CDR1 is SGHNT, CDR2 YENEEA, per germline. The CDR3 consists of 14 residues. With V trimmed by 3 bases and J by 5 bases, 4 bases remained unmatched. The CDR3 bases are TGTGCCAGCAGCTTGGGACTAGGAGGAGATACGCAGTATTTT. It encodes CASSLGLGGDTQYF.

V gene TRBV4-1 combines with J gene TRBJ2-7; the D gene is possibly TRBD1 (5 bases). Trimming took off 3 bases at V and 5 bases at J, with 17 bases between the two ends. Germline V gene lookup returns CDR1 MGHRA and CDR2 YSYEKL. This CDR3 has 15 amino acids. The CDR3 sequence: CASSHVFQGSNEQYF. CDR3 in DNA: TGCGCCAGCAGCCACGTGTTCCAGGGTTCCAACGAGCAGTACTTC.

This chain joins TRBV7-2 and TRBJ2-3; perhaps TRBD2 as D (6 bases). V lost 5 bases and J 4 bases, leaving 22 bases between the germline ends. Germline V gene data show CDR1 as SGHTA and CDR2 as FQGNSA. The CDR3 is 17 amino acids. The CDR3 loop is CASSRWAGLEVPDTQYF. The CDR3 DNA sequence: TGTGCCAGCAGCCGATGGGCGGGGCTAGAGGTCCCAGATACGCAGTATTTT.

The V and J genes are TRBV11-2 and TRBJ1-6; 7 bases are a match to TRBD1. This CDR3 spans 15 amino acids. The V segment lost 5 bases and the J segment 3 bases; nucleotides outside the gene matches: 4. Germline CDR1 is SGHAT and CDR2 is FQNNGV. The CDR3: CASSPGTDYNSPLHF. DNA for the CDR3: TGTGCCAGCAGCCCCGGGACAGACTATAATTCACCCCTCCACTTT. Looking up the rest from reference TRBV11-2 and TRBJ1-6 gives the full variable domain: EAGVAQSPRYKIIEKRQSVAFWCNPISGHATLYWYQQILGQGPKLLIQFQNNGVVDDSQLPKDRFSAERLKGVDSTLKIQPAKLEDSAVYLCASSPGTDYNSPLHFGNGTRLTVT.

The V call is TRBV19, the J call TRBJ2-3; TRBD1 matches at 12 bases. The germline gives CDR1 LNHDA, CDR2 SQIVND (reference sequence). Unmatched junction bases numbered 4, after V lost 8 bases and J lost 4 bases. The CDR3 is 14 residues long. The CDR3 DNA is TGTGCCAGTCGGGACAGGGGGCGCGCAGATACGCAGTATTTT. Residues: CASRDRGRADTQYF. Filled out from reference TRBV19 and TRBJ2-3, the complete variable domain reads DGGITQSPKYLFRKEGQNVTLSCEQNLNHDAMYWYRQDPGQGLRLIYYSQIVNDFQKGDIAEGYSVSREKKESFPLTVTSAQKNPTAFYLCASRDRGRADTQYFGPGTRLTVL.

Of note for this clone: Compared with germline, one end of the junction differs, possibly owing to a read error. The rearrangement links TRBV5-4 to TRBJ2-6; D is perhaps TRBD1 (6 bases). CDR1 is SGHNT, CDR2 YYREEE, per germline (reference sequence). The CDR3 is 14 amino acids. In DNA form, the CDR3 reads TGTGCCAGCAGCTTTGGCTCAGGGGCCAACGGCCTGACTTTC. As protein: CASSFGSGANGLTF.

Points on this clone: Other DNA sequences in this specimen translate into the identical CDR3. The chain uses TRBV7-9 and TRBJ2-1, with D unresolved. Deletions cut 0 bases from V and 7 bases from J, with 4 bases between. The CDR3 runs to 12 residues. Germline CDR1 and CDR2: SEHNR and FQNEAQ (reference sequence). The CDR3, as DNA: TGTGCCAGCAGCTTAGCTCAAAATGAGCAGTTCTTC. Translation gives CASSLAQNEQFF.

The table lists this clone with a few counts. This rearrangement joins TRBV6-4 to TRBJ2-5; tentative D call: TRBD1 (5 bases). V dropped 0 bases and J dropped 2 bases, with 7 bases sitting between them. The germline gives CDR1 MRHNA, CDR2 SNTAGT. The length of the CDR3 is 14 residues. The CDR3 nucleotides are TGTGCCAGCAGTGACTCGGACACTCAAGAGACCCAGTACTTC. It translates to CASSDSDTQETQYF.

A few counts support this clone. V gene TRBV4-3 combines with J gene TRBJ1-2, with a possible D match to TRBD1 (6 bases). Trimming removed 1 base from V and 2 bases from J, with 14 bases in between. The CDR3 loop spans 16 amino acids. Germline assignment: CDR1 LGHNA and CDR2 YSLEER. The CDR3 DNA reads TGCGCCAGCAGCCAAGCCTCGGGACAACTAAACTATGGCTACACCTTC. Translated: CASSQASGQLNYGYTF.

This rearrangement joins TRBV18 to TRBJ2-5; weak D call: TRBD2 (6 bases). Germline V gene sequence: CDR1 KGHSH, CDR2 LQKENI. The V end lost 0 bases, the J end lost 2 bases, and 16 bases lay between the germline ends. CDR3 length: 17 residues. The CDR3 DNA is TGTGCCAGCTCACCACCGAGAGGAGGGAGTGGTCAAGAGACCCAGTACTTC. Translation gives CASSPPRGGSGQETQYF.

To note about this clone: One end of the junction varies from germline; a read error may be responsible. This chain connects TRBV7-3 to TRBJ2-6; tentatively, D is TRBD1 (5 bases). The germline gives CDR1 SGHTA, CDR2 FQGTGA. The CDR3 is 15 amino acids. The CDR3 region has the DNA TGTGCCAGCAGCGCTCACAGCTCTGGGGCCAACGGCCTGACTTTC. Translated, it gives CASSAHSSGANGLTF.

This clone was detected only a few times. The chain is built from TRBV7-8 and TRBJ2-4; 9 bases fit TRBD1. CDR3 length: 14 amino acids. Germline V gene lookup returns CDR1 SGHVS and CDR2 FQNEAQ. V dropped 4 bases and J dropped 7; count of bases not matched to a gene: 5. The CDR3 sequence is CASSSRQGVNIQYF. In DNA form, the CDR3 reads TGTGCCAGCAGCTCTCGACAGGGGGTTAACATTCAGTACTTC.

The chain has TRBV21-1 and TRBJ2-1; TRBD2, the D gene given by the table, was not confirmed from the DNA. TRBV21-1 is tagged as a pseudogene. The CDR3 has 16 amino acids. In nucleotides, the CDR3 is TGTGCCAGCACCACAGGCGGGAGGATATCCTACAATGAGCAGTTCTTC. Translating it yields CASTTGGRISYNEQFF.

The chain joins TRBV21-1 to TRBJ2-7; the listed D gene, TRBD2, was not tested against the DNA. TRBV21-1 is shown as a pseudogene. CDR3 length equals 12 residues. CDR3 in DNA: TGTGCCAGCACCAGATCCGGGAACGAGCAGTACTTC. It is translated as CASTRSGNEQYF.

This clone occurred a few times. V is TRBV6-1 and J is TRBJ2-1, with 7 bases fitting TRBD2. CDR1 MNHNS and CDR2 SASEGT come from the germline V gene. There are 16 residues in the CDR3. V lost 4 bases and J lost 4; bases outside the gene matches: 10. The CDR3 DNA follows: TGTGCCAGCAGTGCCGCCGCTGGGACTAAATACAATGAGCAGTTCTTC. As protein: CASSAAAGTKYNEQFF.